The rows below give T cell receptor beta chains drawn from one sample of a study of blood T cell repertoires in COVID-19. Here immunoSEQ multiplex PCR was the method, and the copy in TCRdb shows in-frame clones only, minus some. The sample lists about 68,000 clones; roughly nine tenths were seen once. Sequenced material: peripheral blood. The origin of the receptors is a middle-aged man with COVID-19, enrolled during active disease. Both conserved end residues are part of each CDR3. D genes are given only for firm matches. Expanded clones are given a class, and other clones once, few, many or no size at all.

j_gene: TRBJ1-2; d_gene: .; v_gene: TRBV28; abundance: medium-sized; CDR3aa: CASSWQYYGYTF; CDR3nt: TGTGCCAGCAGTTGGCAGTACTATGGCTACACCTTC
j_gene: TRBJ1-1; d_gene: TRBD1; v_gene: TRBV5-1; abundance: .; CDR3aa: CASSGTGGTEAFF; CDR3nt: TGCGCCAGTTCCGGGACAGGGGGCACTGAAGCTTTCTTT
j_gene: TRBJ2-1; d_gene: .; v_gene: TRBV3-1/TRBV3-2; abundance: .; CDR3aa: CASSQETRGGEQFF; CDR3nt: TGTGCCAGCAGCCAGGAGACCCGAGGAGGTGAGCAGTTCTTC
j_gene: TRBJ1-6; d_gene: TRBD1; v_gene: TRBV10-1; abundance: .; CDR3aa: CASSESRGTELHF; CDR3nt: TGCGCCAGCAGTGAGTCGAGGGGGACAGAGCTCCACTTT
j_gene: TRBJ1-1; d_gene: .; v_gene: TRBV6-2/TRBV6-3; abundance: .; CDR3aa: CASSPHGSTEAFF; CDR3nt: TGTGCCAGCAGCCCTCACGGGAGCACTGAAGCTTTCTTT
j_gene: TRBJ1-4; d_gene: .; v_gene: TRBV5-1; abundance: .; CDR3aa: CASSLAWGPGGELFF; CDR3nt: TGCGCCAGCAGCTTGGCCTGGGGCCCGGGGGGAGAACTGTTTTTT
j_gene: TRBJ2-1; d_gene: TRBD2; v_gene: TRBV2; abundance: .; CDR3aa: CASSEVLAGGGEQFF; CDR3nt: TGTGCCAGCAGTGAAGTACTAGCGGGGGGTGGTGAGCAGTTCTTC
j_gene: TRBJ1-6; d_gene: TRBD1; v_gene: TRBV5-1; abundance: .; CDR3aa: CASSLDPGGNSPLHF; CDR3nt: TGCGCCAGCAGCTTGGACCCAGGGGGCAATTCACCCCTCCACTTT
j_gene: TRBJ1-6; d_gene: .; v_gene: TRBV30; abundance: .; CDR3aa: CACSPQGSSPLHF; CDR3nt: TGTGCCTGTTCGCCACAGGGATCTTCACCCCTCCACTTT
j_gene: TRBJ1-4; d_gene: .; v_gene: TRBV7-9; abundance: .; CDR3aa: CASSGGRLGEKLFF; CDR3nt: TGTGCCAGCAGCGGCGGCCGACTTGGTGAAAAACTGTTTTTT
j_gene: TRBJ2-5; d_gene: TRBD2; v_gene: TRBV5-1; abundance: few; CDR3aa: CASSLEPAGGIETQYF; CDR3nt: TGCGCCAGCAGCTTGGAGCCAGCGGGGGGCATAGAGACCCAGTACTTC
j_gene: TRBJ1-5; d_gene: .; v_gene: TRBV21-1; abundance: .; CDR3aa: CASLLWDRDNQPQHF; CDR3nt: TGTGCCAGCCTCCTTTGGGACAGGGATAATCAGCCCCAGCATTTT
j_gene: TRBJ1-2; d_gene: TRBD1; v_gene: TRBV11-2; abundance: .; CDR3aa: CASSPGQDNYGYTF; CDR3nt: TGTGCCAGCAGCCCCGGACAGGATAACTATGGCTACACCTTC
j_gene: TRBJ2-3; d_gene: .; v_gene: TRBV7-6; abundance: .; CDR3aa: CASSLTRFQTDTQYF; CDR3nt: TGTGCCAGCAGCTTAACTAGATTTCAGACAGATACGCAGTATTTT
j_gene: TRBJ1-4; d_gene: TRBD1; v_gene: TRBV5-1; abundance: .; CDR3aa: CASSAPDRGIEKLFF; CDR3nt: TGCGCCAGCAGCGCTCCAGACAGGGGAATTGAAAAACTGTTTTTT
j_gene: TRBJ2-2; d_gene: TRBD2; v_gene: TRBV10-2; abundance: .; CDR3aa: CASISGGDTGELFF; CDR3nt: TGCGCCAGCATTTCGGGGGGGGACACCGGGGAGCTGTTTTTT